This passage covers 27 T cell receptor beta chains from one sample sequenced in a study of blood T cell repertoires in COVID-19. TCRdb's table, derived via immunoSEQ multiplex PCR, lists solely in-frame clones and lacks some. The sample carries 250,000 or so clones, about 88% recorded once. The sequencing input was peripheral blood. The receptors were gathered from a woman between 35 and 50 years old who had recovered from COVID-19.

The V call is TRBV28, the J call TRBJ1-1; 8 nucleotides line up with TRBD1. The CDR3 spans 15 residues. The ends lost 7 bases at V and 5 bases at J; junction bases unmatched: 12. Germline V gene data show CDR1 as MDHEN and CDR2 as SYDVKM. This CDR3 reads CASTPDRVWETEAFF. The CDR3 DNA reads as TGTGCCAGCACCCCGGACAGGGTTTGGGAAACTGAAGCTTTCTTT.

The CDR3 DNA sequence: TGTGCCAGCAGCTCCCGGGACTCCCCGAACTATCAGCCCCAGCATTTT. Encoded protein: CASSSRDSPNYQPQHF. The chain has TRBV7-3 and TRBJ1-5; possible D gene TRBD1, 5 bases. This CDR3 spans 16 amino acids. With 4 bases removed from V and 5 bases from J, the gap between germline ends came to 18 bases. Germline V gene data show CDR1 as SGHTA and CDR2 as FQGTGA.

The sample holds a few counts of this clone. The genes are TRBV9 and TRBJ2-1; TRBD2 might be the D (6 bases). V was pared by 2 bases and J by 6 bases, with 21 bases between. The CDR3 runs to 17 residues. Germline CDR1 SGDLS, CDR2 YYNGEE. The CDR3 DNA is TGTGCCAGCAGCGTCCGAGATAGACTAGAATCTTCCAATGAGCAGTTCTTC. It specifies CASSVRDRLESSNEQFF.

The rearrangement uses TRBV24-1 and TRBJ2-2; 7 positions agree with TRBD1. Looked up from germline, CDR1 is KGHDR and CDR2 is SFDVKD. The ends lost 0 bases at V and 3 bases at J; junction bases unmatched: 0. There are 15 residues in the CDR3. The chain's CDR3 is CATSDLDRDTGELFF. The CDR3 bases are TGTGCCACCAGTGATTTGGACAGGGACACCGGGGAGCTGTTTTTT.

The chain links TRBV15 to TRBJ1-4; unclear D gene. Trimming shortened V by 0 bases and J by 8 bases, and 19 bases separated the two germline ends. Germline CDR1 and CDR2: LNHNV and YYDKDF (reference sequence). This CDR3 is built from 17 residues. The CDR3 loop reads CATSRDQLLRVGEKLFF. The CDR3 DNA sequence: TGTGCCACCAGCAGAGATCAGTTGTTGAGGGTAGGCGAAAAACTGTTTTTT. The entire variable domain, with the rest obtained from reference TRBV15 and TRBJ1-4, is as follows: DAMVIQNPRYQVTQFGKPVTLSCSQTLNHNVMYWYQQKSSQAPKLLFHYYDKDFNNEADTPDNFQSRRPNTSFCFLDIRSPGLGDTAMYLCATSRDQLLRVGEKLFFGSGTQLSVL.

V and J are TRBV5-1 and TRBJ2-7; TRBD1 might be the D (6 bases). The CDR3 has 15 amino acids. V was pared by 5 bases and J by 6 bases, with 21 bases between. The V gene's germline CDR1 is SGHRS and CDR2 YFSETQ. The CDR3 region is CASSRTVPQDGEQYF. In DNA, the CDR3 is TGCGCCAGCAGTAGGACAGTCCCTCAGGATGGCGAGCAGTACTTC.

Here the CDR3 reads CASSPGETQYF. The CDR3, as DNA: TGTGCCAGTAGTCCAGGAGAGACCCAGTACTTC. The chain combines TRBV19 with TRBJ2-5; the D is unclear. Trimming took off 5 bases at V and 4 bases at J, with 5 bases between the two ends. The CDR3 extends over 11 amino acids. Germline CDR1 reads LNHDA; CDR2 reads SQIVND (reference sequence).

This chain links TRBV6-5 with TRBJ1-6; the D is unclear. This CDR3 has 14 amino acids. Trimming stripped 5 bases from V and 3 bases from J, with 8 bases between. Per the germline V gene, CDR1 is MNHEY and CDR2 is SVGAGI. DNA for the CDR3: TGTGCCAGCAGTATGGGCCTCTATAATTCACCCCTCCACTTT. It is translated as CASSMGLYNSPLHF.

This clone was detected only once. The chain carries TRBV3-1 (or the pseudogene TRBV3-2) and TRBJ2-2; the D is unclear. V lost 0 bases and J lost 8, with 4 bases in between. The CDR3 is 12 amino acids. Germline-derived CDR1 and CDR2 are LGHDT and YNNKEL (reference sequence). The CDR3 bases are TGTGCCAGCAGCCAAGATGCGGGGGAGCTGTTTTTT. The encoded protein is CASSQDAGELFF.

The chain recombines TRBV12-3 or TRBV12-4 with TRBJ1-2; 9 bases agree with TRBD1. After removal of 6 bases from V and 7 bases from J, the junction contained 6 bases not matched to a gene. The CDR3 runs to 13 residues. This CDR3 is CASSRTGGSGYTF. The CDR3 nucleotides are TGTGCCAGCAGCCGAACAGGGGGCTCTGGCTACACCTTC.

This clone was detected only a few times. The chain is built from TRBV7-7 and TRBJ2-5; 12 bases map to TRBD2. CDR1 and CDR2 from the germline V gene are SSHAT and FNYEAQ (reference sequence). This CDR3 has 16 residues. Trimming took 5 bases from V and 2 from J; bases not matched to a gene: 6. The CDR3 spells CASSPRLAGEQETQYF. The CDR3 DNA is TGTGCCAGCAGCCCGCGACTAGCGGGGGAACAAGAGACCCAGTACTTC.

The CDR3 DNA reads as TGTGCCTGGACGGCGGGACCTACGAACACCGGGGAGCTGTTTTTT. Translated: CAWTAGPTNTGELFF. The chain is built from TRBV30 and TRBJ2-2, with a tentative D call TRBD2 (6 bases). Germline assignment: CDR1 GTSNPN and CDR2 SVGIG (reference sequence). This CDR3 is 15 amino acids long. V lost 4 bases, J lost 0 bases, and 12 bases lay in between.

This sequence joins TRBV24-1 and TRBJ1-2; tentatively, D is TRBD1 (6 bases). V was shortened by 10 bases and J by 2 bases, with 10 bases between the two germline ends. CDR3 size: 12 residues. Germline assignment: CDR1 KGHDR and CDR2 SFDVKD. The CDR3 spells CATSDRNYGYTF. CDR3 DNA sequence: TGTGCCACATCCGACAGGAACTATGGCTACACCTTC.

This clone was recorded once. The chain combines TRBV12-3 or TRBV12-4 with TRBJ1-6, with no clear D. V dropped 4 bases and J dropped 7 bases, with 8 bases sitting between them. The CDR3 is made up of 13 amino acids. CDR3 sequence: CASSWGGNSPLHF. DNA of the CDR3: TGTGCCAGCAGTTGGGGAGGAAATTCACCCCTCCACTTT.

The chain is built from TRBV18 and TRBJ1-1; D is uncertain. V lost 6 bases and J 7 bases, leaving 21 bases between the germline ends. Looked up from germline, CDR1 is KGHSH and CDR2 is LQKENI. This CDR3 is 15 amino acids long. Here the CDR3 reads CASSHSTRRGSEAFF. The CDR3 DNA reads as TGTGCCAGCTCTCACTCTACGCGTCGAGGGAGTGAAGCTTTCTTT. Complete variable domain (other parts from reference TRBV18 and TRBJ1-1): NAGVMQNPRHLVRRRGQEARLRCSPMKGHSHVYWYRQLPEEGLKFMVYLQKENIIDESGMPKERFSAEFPKEGPSILRIQQVVRGDSAAYFCASSHSTRRGSEAFFGQGTRLTVV.

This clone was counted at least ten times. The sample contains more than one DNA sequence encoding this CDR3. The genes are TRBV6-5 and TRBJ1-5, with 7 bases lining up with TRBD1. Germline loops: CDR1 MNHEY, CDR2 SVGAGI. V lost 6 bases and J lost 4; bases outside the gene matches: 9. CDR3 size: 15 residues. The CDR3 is CASSLRTGGNQPQHF. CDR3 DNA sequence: TGTGCCAGCAGCCTACGGACAGGCGGAAATCAGCCCCAGCATTTT.

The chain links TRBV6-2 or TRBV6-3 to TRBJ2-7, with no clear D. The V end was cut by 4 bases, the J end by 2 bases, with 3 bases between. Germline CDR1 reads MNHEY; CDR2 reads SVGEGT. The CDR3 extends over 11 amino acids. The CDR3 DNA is TGTGCCAGCAGTTCCGCCTACGAGCAGTACGTC. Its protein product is CASSSAYEQYV.

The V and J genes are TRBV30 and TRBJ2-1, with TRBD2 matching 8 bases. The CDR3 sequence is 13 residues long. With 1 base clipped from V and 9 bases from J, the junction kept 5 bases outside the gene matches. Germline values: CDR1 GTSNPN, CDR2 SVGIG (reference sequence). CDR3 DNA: TGTGCCTGGAGTGGGACTAGCTTGACTGAGCAGTTCTTC. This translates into CAWSGTSLTEQFF.

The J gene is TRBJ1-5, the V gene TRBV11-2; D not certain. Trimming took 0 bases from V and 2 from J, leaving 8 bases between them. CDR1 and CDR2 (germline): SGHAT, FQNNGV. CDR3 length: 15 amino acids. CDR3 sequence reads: CASSLDRGGNQPQHF. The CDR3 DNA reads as TGTGCCAGCAGCTTAGACCGCGGGGGCAATCAGCCCCAGCATTTT.

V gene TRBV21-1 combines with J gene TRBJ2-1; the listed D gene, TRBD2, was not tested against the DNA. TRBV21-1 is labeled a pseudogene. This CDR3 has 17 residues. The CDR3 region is CASSKAWLAGGLTEQFF. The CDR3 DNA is TGTGCCAGCAGCAAAGCGTGGCTAGCGGGAGGGCTCACTGAGCAGTTCTTC.

The CDR3 DNA follows: TGTGCCAGCACCCTGGCCAATTCGAATCAGCCCCAGCATTTT. Protein: CASTLANSNQPQHF. This rearrangement joins TRBV3-1 (or the pseudogene TRBV3-2) to TRBJ1-5; D remains unclear. The CDR3 spans 14 residues. V was trimmed by 7 bases and J by 4 bases, leaving 14 bases between them. Germline V lookup: CDR1 LGHDT, CDR2 YNNKEL (reference sequence).

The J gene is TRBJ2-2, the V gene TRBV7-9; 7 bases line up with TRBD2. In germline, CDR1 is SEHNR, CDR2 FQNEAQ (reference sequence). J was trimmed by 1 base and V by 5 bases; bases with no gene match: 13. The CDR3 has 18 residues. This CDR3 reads CASSPPRRSGMNTGELFF. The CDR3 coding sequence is TGTGCCAGCAGCCCCCCCCGGAGGAGCGGGATGAACACCGGGGAGCTGTTTTTT. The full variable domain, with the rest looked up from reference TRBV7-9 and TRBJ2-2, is DTGVSQNPRHKITKRGQNVTFRCDPISEHNRLYWYRQTLGQGPEFLTYFQNEAQLEKSRLLSDRFSAERPKGSFSTLEIQRTEQGDSAMYLCASSPPRRSGMNTGELFFGEGSRLTVL.

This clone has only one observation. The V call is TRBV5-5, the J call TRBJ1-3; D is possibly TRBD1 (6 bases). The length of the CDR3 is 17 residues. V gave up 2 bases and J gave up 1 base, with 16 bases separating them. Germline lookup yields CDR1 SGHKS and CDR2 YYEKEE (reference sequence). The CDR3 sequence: CASSFTFQGRSGNTIYF. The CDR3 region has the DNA TGTGCCAGCAGCTTTACTTTCCAGGGGCGATCTGGAAACACCATATATTTT.

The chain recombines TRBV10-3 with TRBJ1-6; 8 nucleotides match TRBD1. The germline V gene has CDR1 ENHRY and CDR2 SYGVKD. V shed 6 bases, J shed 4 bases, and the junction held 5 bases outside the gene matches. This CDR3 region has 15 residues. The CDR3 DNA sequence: TGTGCCATCAGGGAACAGGGGGAATATAATTCACCCCTCCACTTT. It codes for CAIREQGEYNSPLHF.

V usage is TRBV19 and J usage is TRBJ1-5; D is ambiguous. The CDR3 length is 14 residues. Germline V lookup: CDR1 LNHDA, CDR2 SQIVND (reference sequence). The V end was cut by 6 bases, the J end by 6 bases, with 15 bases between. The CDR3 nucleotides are TGTGCCAGTAGCCCACCGGGATCAAGTCAGCCCCAGCATTTT. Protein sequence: CASSPPGSSQPQHF. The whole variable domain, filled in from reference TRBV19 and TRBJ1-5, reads DGGITQSPKYLFRKEGQNVTLSCEQNLNHDAMYWYRQDPGQGLRLIYYSQIVNDFQKGDIAEGYSVSREKKESFPLTVTSAQKNPTAFYLCASSPPGSSQPQHFGDGTRLSIL.

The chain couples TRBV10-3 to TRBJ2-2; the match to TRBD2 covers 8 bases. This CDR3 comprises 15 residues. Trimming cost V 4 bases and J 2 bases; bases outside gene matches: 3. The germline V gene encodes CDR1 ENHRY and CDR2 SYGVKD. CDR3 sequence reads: CAISGRGGNTGELFF. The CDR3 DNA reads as TGTGCCATCAGTGGACGGGGGGGAAACACCGGGGAGCTGTTTTTT.

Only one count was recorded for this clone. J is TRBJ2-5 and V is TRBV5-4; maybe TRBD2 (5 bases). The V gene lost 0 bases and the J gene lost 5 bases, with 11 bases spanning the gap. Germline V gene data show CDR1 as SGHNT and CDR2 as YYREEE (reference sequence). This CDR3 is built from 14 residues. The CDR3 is CASSLVSGGETQYF. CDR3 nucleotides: TGTGCCAGCAGCTTGGTATCAGGAGGCGAGACCCAGTACTTC.